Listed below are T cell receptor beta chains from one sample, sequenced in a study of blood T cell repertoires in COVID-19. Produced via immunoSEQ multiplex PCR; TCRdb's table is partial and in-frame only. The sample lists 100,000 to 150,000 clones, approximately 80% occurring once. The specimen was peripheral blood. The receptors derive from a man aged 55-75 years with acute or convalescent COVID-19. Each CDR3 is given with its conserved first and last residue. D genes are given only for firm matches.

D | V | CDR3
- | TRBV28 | CASSFPTSIWTANTGELFF
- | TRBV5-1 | CASSLAPIQEGAAGELFF
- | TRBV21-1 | CASSKGGGDNYGYTF
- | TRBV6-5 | CASRFLATNEKLFF
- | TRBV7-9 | CASSPLEKLFF
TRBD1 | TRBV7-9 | CASSLGATTGYPGTQYF
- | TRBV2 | CATSWLPETQYF
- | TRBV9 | CASSVVARYNEQFF
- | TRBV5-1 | CATARSGTSTDTQYF
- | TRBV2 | CASLFTGTTAFF
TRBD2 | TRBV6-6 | CASSYSPAGVRNIQYF
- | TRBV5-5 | CASSTRSQGVLAGANVLTF
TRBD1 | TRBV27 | CASSRQGSYNEQFF
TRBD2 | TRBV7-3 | CASSLNVGGRFIYEQYF
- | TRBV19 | CASRYPGYEQFF
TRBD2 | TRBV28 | CASRTGTSGRNEQFF
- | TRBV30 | CAWSASLGHLFF
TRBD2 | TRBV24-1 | CATSRASGAYNEQFF
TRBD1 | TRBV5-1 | CASISSPGAGGTYGYTF
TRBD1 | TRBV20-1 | CSASTGGDNEQFF
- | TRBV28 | CASSFVGGNQPQHF
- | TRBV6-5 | CASSDGGLGTDTQYF
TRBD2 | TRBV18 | CASSPMTSGGTYEQYF
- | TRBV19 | CASSPRDSYNEQFF
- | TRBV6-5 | CVSSPRSHSYGYTF
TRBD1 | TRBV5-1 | CASRPTGLSGNTIYF
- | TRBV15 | CATSRDNRARDDYGYTF